Listed below are T cell receptor beta chains from one sample, sequenced in a study of T cell changes during pregnancy in multiple sclerosis. Produced via immunoSEQ multiplex PCR; TCRdb's table is partial and in-frame only. Of 85,000 to 100,000 clones in the sample, under 95% were seen once. Specimen: peripheral blood, collected before pregnancy. The receptor set was obtained from a female donor with multiple sclerosis, enrolled in a pregnancy study. The CDR3 runs from the conserved cysteine through the conserved F or W. Each record gives: V gene, D gene, J gene, clone size, CDR3 protein, CDR3 DNA. The D gene is left open where the match is weak. The size of a clone is reported for some rows only, either as once, few or many, or as a class for expanded clones.

v_gene: TRBV14
d_gene: .
j_gene: TRBJ2-7
abundance: .
CDR3aa: CASSQRQEDEQYF
CDR3nt: TGTGCCAGCAGCCAACGACAGGAGGACGAGCAGTACTTC

v_gene: TRBV4-3
d_gene: TRBD2
j_gene: TRBJ2-3
abundance: once
CDR3aa: CASSMKPAGFGTDTQYF
CDR3nt: TGCGCCAGCAGCATGAAGCCAGCGGGGTTCGGCACAGATACGCAGTATTTT

v_gene: TRBV6-5
d_gene: TRBD2
j_gene: TRBJ2-3
abundance: .
CDR3aa: CASNGWGGGTDTQYF
CDR3nt: TGTGCCAGCAATGGGTGGGGGGGAGGCACAGATACGCAGTATTTT

v_gene: TRBV2
d_gene: .
j_gene: TRBJ1-2
abundance: few
CDR3aa: CASSARLLYGYTF
CDR3nt: TGTGCCAGCAGTGCCCGATTACTCTATGGCTACACCTTC

v_gene: TRBV4-3
d_gene: .
j_gene: TRBJ2-3
abundance: .
CDR3aa: CASSQDQANTQYF
CDR3nt: TGCGCCAGCAGCCAAGATCAGGCAAATACGCAGTATTTT

v_gene: TRBV15
d_gene: .
j_gene: TRBJ2-7
abundance: .
CDR3aa: CATSSLGDSSFKQYF
CDR3nt: TGTGCCACCAGCAGCTTGGGAGACTCGTCTTTCAAGCAGTACTTC

v_gene: TRBV7-8
d_gene: TRBD1
j_gene: TRBJ1-5
abundance: .
CDR3aa: CASSRTGFPYSNQPQHF
CDR3nt: TGTGCCAGCAGCCGGACAGGGTTTCCTTATAGCAATCAGCCCCAGCATTTT

v_gene: TRBV15
d_gene: TRBD2
j_gene: TRBJ2-3
abundance: .
CDR3aa: CATSTLAGRTDTQYF
CDR3nt: TGTGCCACCAGCACACTAGCGGGGCGCACAGATACGCAGTATTTT

v_gene: TRBV12-5
d_gene: .
j_gene: TRBJ1-1
abundance: .
CDR3aa: CASGSPSNFDTEAFF
CDR3nt: TGTGCTAGTGGTTCTCCCTCAAACTTTGACACTGAAGCTTTCTTT

v_gene: TRBV5-1
d_gene: TRBD2
j_gene: TRBJ2-3
abundance: .
CDR3aa: CASSSGLAGRLDTQYF
CDR3nt: TGCGCCAGCAGCTCCGGACTAGCGGGACGTTTAGATACGCAGTATTTT

v_gene: TRBV28
d_gene: .
j_gene: TRBJ1-2
abundance: .
CDR3aa: CASNTSPNYGYTF
CDR3nt: TGTGCGAGCAACACTAGCCCTAACTATGGCTACACCTTC

v_gene: TRBV5-1
d_gene: TRBD2
j_gene: TRBJ2-7
abundance: .
CDR3aa: CASSLRGGLTYEQYF
CDR3nt: TGCGCCAGCAGCCTGCGGGGGGGCCTGACCTACGAGCAGTACTTC

v_gene: TRBV28
d_gene: .
j_gene: TRBJ2-7
abundance: .
CDR3aa: CASTLTSGWGYEQYF
CDR3nt: TGTGCCAGCACCCTGACTAGTGGTTGGGGCTACGAGCAGTACTTC

v_gene: TRBV9
d_gene: TRBD2
j_gene: TRBJ2-2
abundance: .
CDR3aa: CASSAGRGSGGANTGELFF
CDR3nt: TGTGCCAGCAGCGCAGGGAGGGGTAGCGGGGGGGCGAACACCGGGGAGCTGTTTTTT

v_gene: TRBV7-3
d_gene: .
j_gene: TRBJ2-7
abundance: .
CDR3aa: CASSLSTRAYEQYF
CDR3nt: TGTGCCAGCAGCTTAAGCACCCGCGCCTACGAGCAGTACTTC

v_gene: TRBV29-1
d_gene: .
j_gene: TRBJ1-4
abundance: .
CDR3aa: CSVQGGNEKLFF
CDR3nt: TGCAGCGTCCAGGGAGGGAATGAAAAACTGTTTTTT

v_gene: TRBV7-3
d_gene: TRBD1
j_gene: TRBJ1-2
abundance: .
CDR3aa: CASSPGQGYYGYTF
CDR3nt: TGTGCCAGCAGCCCAGGACAGGGTTACTATGGCTACACCTTC

v_gene: TRBV7-3
d_gene: TRBD2
j_gene: TRBJ2-2
abundance: .
CDR3aa: CASSRQAGLAGYTGELFF
CDR3nt: TGTGCCAGCAGCCGTCAGGCAGGACTAGCGGGATACACCGGGGAGCTGTTTTTT

v_gene: TRBV7-3
d_gene: .
j_gene: TRBJ2-5
abundance: once
CDR3aa: CASSLMGQQETQYF
CDR3nt: TGTGCCAGCAGCTTAATGGGACAACAAGAGACCCAGTACTTC

v_gene: TRBV15
d_gene: TRBD1
j_gene: TRBJ1-3
abundance: .
CDR3aa: CATSRDPQGSGNTIYF
CDR3nt: TGTGCCACCAGCAGAGACCCACAGGGGTCTGGAAACACCATATATTTT

v_gene: TRBV27
d_gene: TRBD2
j_gene: TRBJ2-1
abundance: .
CDR3aa: CASKWSGSYNEQFF
CDR3nt: TGTGCCAGCAAGTGGAGCGGGAGCTACAATGAGCAGTTCTTC

v_gene: TRBV7-9
d_gene: TRBD1
j_gene: TRBJ2-7
abundance: .
CDR3aa: CASSFPSGRGKLGEQYF
CDR3nt: TGTGCCAGCAGCTTCCCCTCCGGCAGGGGGAAGCTTGGCGAGCAGTACTTC

v_gene: TRBV6-1
d_gene: TRBD1
j_gene: TRBJ1-2
abundance: .
CDR3aa: CASSDKQGARNGYTF
CDR3nt: TGTGCCAGCAGTGACAAACAGGGGGCGAGGAATGGCTACACCTTC

v_gene: TRBV19
d_gene: .
j_gene: TRBJ1-2
abundance: .
CDR3aa: CASTTTVGYGYTF
CDR3nt: TGTGCCAGTACCACGACAGTAGGCTATGGCTACACCTTC

v_gene: TRBV13
d_gene: TRBD1
j_gene: TRBJ2-7
abundance: .
CDR3aa: CASSLPGQGPVF
CDR3nt: TGTGCCAGCAGCTTACCTGGACAGGGGCCTGTCTTC

v_gene: TRBV4-2
d_gene: .
j_gene: TRBJ2-5
abundance: .
CDR3aa: CASSRSTGQQETQYF
CDR3nt: TGTGCCAGCAGCAGATCGACAGGACAACAAGAGACCCAGTACTTC

v_gene: TRBV15
d_gene: .
j_gene: TRBJ2-3
abundance: .
CDR3aa: CATSRGHDTDTQYF
CDR3nt: TGTGCCACCAGCAGAGGACACGACACAGATACGCAGTATTTT

v_gene: TRBV19
d_gene: .
j_gene: TRBJ1-3
abundance: few
CDR3aa: CASTDRGSGNTIYF
CDR3nt: TGTGCCAGTACCGACCGGGGCTCTGGAAACACCATATATTTT

v_gene: TRBV4-2
d_gene: TRBD1
j_gene: TRBJ2-1
abundance: .
CDR3aa: CASSQDPGTGGHEQFF
CDR3nt: TGTGCCAGCAGCCAAGATCCAGGGACAGGGGGACATGAGCAGTTCTTC

v_gene: TRBV28
d_gene: .
j_gene: TRBJ1-1
abundance: .
CDR3aa: CASNPGHQNTEAFF
CDR3nt: TGTGCCAGCAACCCGGGACACCAGAACACTGAAGCTTTCTTT

v_gene: TRBV29-1
d_gene: .
j_gene: TRBJ2-7
abundance: .
CDR3aa: CSVGGLQGGTLEQYF
CDR3nt: TGCAGCGTTGGGGGATTACAGGGGGGGACACTGGAGCAGTACTTC

v_gene: TRBV5-4
d_gene: .
j_gene: TRBJ2-7
abundance: .
CDR3aa: CASSLGQRYEQYF
CDR3nt: TGTGCCAGCAGCTTGGGACAGCGATACGAGCAGTACTTC

v_gene: TRBV5-1
d_gene: .
j_gene: TRBJ2-7
abundance: .
CDR3aa: CASSSGTGGRYF
CDR3nt: TGCGCCAGCAGCTCGGGGACCGGGGGGCGGTACTTC

v_gene: TRBV5-4
d_gene: .
j_gene: TRBJ2-1
abundance: .
CDR3aa: CASSLNRGNNEQFF
CDR3nt: TGTGCCAGCAGCTTGAACCGGGGAAACAATGAGCAGTTCTTC

v_gene: TRBV11-2
d_gene: TRBD1
j_gene: TRBJ1-1
abundance: few
CDR3aa: CASSQRTGRLTEAFF
CDR3nt: TGTGCCAGCAGCCAGAGGACAGGGCGGCTGACTGAAGCTTTCTTT

v_gene: TRBV29-1
d_gene: .
j_gene: TRBJ2-7
abundance: once
CDR3aa: CSVETVYEQYF
CDR3nt: TGCAGCGTTGAGACAGTCTACGAGCAGTACTTC

v_gene: TRBV19
d_gene: .
j_gene: TRBJ1-1
abundance: .
CDR3aa: CASSIRKGQDTEAFF
CDR3nt: TGTGCCAGTAGTATAAGGAAGGGGCAAGACACTGAAGCTTTCTTT

v_gene: TRBV6-5
d_gene: .
j_gene: TRBJ2-6
abundance: once
CDR3aa: CASSYSGRSGANVLTF
CDR3nt: TGTGCCAGCAGTTACTCAGGGAGGTCTGGGGCCAACGTCCTGACTTTC

v_gene: TRBV7-8
d_gene: TRBD1
j_gene: TRBJ1-1
abundance: .
CDR3aa: CASSVRTGGTEAFF
CDR3nt: TGTGCCAGCAGCGTCCGAACAGGGGGCACTGAAGCTTTCTTT